This T cell receptor (beta chain) was profiled in a study of control samples from healthy donors and cancer patients. TCRdb's table, derived via immunoSEQ multiplex PCR, lists solely in-frame clones and lacks some. The profile shows more than 95,000 clones, 93% of them singletons. This clonotype originated in a man aged 30-40 years in good health. Source material: blood.

The CDR3: CASSFLGTPKQETQYF. CDR3 coding DNA: TGTGCCAGCAGCTTTCTAGGTACCCCTAAACAAGAGACCCAGTACTTC. V and J are TRBV7-9 and TRBJ2-5; D is uncertain. CDR1 and CDR2 from the germline V gene are SEHNR and FQNEAQ (reference sequence). The CDR3 totals 16 residues. Trimming pared 3 bases from V and 2 bases from J, leaving 16 bases between.